A selection of T cell receptor beta chains follows, all from one sample in a study of regulatory T cells in long-lasting Graves disease. TCRdb itself ran the multiplex PCR reads through MiXCR, one entry per CDR3 protein. The sample carries about 420,000 distinct CDR3 sequences, about 16% recorded once. The same specimen was also included in a second study, on T cells in Graves' hyperthyroidism and ophthalmopathy.

Sequencing was performed on peripheral blood mononuclear cells (PBMCs), taken at new diagnosis, from a patient treated with antithyroid drugs. The receptor source for this set is a woman aged 18-29 years with Graves disease. CDR3s include the opening cysteine and the closing phenylalanine or tryptophan. D genes are given only for firm matches. Not every row has a clone size; where given, it reads once, few, many or a size class.

TRBV18	TRBD1	TRBJ2-1	few	TGTGCCAGCTCTCTGGGCGCGACAGGGATGGCATTTTTC	CASSLGATGMAFF
TRBV28	TRBD1	TRBJ1-1	many	TGTGCCAGCAGGACCGCCGACAGGGTGGAAGCTTTCTTT	CASRTADRVEAFF
TRBV30	-	TRBJ2-1	few	TGTGCCATATGGGGCGCTGAGCAGTTCTTC	CAIWGAEQFF
TRBV5-1	-	TRBJ1-2	-	TGCGCCAGCAGCGGGCCCGGGGAGAACTATGGCTACACCTTC	CASSGPGENYGYTF
TRBV4-3	-	TRBJ2-1	few	TGCGCCAGCAGCCAAGAATCACCAACGGAGCAGTTCTTC	CASSQESPTEQFF
TRBV12-3/TRBV12-4	TRBD2	TRBJ2-7	many	TGTGCCAGCAGTTTCGCGGGAGCGCTCTACGAGCAGTACTTC	CASSFAGALYEQYF
TRBV19	-	TRBJ1-1	few	TGTGCCAGTAGTATCTTCCCGGTGGGATACACTGAAGCTTTCTTT	CASSIFPVGYTEAFF
TRBV2	-	TRBJ1-1	many	TGTGCCAGCGGAACGGAACACCCGAACGATGAAGCTTTCTTT	CASGTEHPNDEAFF
TRBV12-3/TRBV12-4	-	TRBJ1-1	-	TGTGCCAGCAGTTTGGATTGGGCTGAAGCTTTCTTT	CASSLDWAEAFF
TRBV6-1	-	TRBJ2-1	few	TGTGCCAGCAGTGAAGATAAAACCTACAATGAGCAGTTCTTC	CASSEDKTYNEQFF
TRBV10-3	-	TRBJ2-7	many	TGTGCCATCTCCTCAGGGATCCTGTACGAGCAGTACTTC	CAISSGILYEQYF
TRBV12-3/TRBV12-4	-	TRBJ2-4	-	TGTGCCAGCATCCGAGCGGGAGCCAAAAACATTCAGTACTTC	CASIRAGAKNIQYF
TRBV20-1	-	TRBJ2-7	many	TGCAGTGCTCGGGGATCCAACGAGCAGTACTTC	CSARGSNEQYF
TRBV2	-	TRBJ1-1	-	TGTGCCAGCAGTGAAGAGATACGGAACACTGAAGCTTTCTTT	CASSEEIRNTEAFF
TRBV7-9	TRBD1	TRBJ1-2	few	TGTGCCAGCAGCTTAGGGGCGACAGGGCATGGCTACACCTTC	CASSLGATGHGYTF
TRBV5-1	-	TRBJ1-6	many	TGCGCCAGCAGCTTGGCCTCAGGCGATAATTCACCCCTCCACTTT	CASSLASGDNSPLHF
TRBV11-3	-	TRBJ2-1	few	TGTGCCAGCAGCTTAGAGGGAACTGACAGCTACAATGAGCAGTTCTTC	CASSLEGTDSYNEQFF
TRBV7-6	TRBD2	TRBJ2-1	-	TGTGCCAGCAGCTTCTACCGGGGGGGAGGTGAGCAGTTCTTC	CASSFYRGGGEQFF
TRBV4-3	-	TRBJ2-4	few	TGCGCCAGCAGCCAAGATGTCGGTATAGCCAAAAACATTCAGTACTTC	CASSQDVGIAKNIQYF
TRBV11-2	-	TRBJ1-6	few	TGTGCCAGCAGCTTAGATTCGGCAGGGAAGGGGCCCCTCCACTTT	CASSLDSAGKGPLHF
TRBV6-1	-	TRBJ2-1	-	TGTGCCAGCAACTGGGACAAGAGCTCCTACAATGAGCAGTTCTTC	CASNWDKSSYNEQFF
TRBV12-3/TRBV12-4	TRBD2	TRBJ2-1	many	TGTGCCAGCAGAGGGACTAGCGCCTACAATGAGCAGTTCTTC	CASRGTSAYNEQFF
TRBV4-1	TRBD1	TRBJ2-7	-	TGCGCCAGCAGCCAAAGCATACAGGGGTACGAGCAGTACTTC	CASSQSIQGYEQYF
TRBV12-3/TRBV12-4	TRBD1	TRBJ2-7	-	TGTGCCAGCTCACCACCACCACCCGGGACAGGGGCCTACGAGCAGTACTTC	CASSPPPPGTGAYEQYF
TRBV11-2	-	TRBJ2-7	few	TGTGCCAGCAGCTTAGTATCTGGATTGGGGGCGGGAGAGGACGAGCAGTACTTC	CASSLVSGLGAGEDEQYF
TRBV3-1	TRBD1	TRBJ2-7	many	TGTGCCAGCAGCCCTAGGGGGCTAACCTACGAGCAGTACTTC	CASSPRGLTYEQYF
TRBV19	TRBD1	TRBJ2-7	-	TGTGCCAGTCACCCCCGGGACAGGCCATACGAGCAGTACTTC	CASHPRDRPYEQYF
TRBV2	TRBD1	TRBJ1-5	many	TGTGCCAGCACCTTACAGGGGACCCATCAGCCCCAGCATTTT	CASTLQGTHQPQHF